These 3 T cell receptor beta chains originate from one sample sequenced in a study of regulatory T cells in long-lasting Graves disease. With iRepertoire HTBI primers and Arm-PCR of CDR3 regions, TCR beta libraries were built. One entry per CDR3 protein, called by TCRdb with MiXCR from the multiplex PCR reads. The sample shows 300,000 to 350,000 distinct CDR3 sequences, about 20% of them seen only once. Indicated time point: persistent/refractory GD, antithyroid drugs over 5 years with positive TRAb. With RNA extracted from PBMCs as input, the TCR library was made. This sample comprised peripheral blood mononuclear cells (PBMCs), obtained when the disease was refractory, from a patient treated with antithyroid drugs. The receptor source for this set is a female donor with Graves disease.

The V call is TRBV29-1, the J call TRBJ2-3; D not resolved. CDR1 and CDR2 from the germline V gene are SQVTM and ANQGSEA. This CDR3 has 12 amino acids. Trimming removed 0 bases from V and 10 bases from J, with 11 bases in between. The DNA for the CDR3 is TGCAGCGTTGAAGATACTGTGGCGGCGCAGTATTTT. Its translation: CSVEDTVAAQYF.

The chain is built from TRBV28 and TRBJ2-1; 11 bases fit TRBD1. The V gene's germline CDR1 is MDHEN and CDR2 SYDVKM. J lost 5 bases, V lost 6 bases, and 9 bases had no gene match. The CDR3 length is 16 residues. The CDR3 coding sequence is TGTGCCAGCAGGGCGTGGGGGACAGGGGGTAACAATGAGCAGTTCTTC. Translating it yields CASRAWGTGGNNEQFF.

This clonotype was found many times. The V and J genes are TRBV15 and TRBJ2-5, with 7 bases identical to TRBD1. CDR3 length equals 15 residues. The V gene's germline CDR1 is LNHNV and CDR2 YYDKDF (reference sequence). With 2 bases clipped from V and 0 bases from J, the junction kept 3 bases outside the gene matches. DNA of the CDR3: TGTGCCACCAGCAGAACCGGGACAGACCAAGAGACCCAGTACTTC. Amino acid sequence: CATSRTGTDQETQYF.